Below, one T cell receptor (beta chain) is given with its context. What antigen it recognizes has not been identified. No base quality values were provided; no much bigger clone lies one nucleotide off. The data were obtained in a study of control samples from healthy donors and cancer patients (dated by TCRdb to between 2020 and 2021). As encoded in the germline V gene (reference sequence), CDR1 is LNHDA while CDR2 is SQIVND. From cysteine to phenylalanine, the CDR3 is 15 amino acids long. Of all the DNA, just the CDR3 is kept, 45 bases in frame from base 1. V sheds 4 bases and J sheds 5 bases, leaving 16 bases between their ends. The method was the immunoSEQ multiplex PCR assay. The table comes from immuneACCESS by way of TCRdb, which keeps in-frame sequences with V and J called. Part of the clones is missing from these tables; in studies checked, under half for an unresolved V gene and the rest for unknown reasons. The sample includes approximately 89,000 clones, with around 87% observed a single time. The top ten clones comprise roughly 20% of the sample.

The chain is assembled from TRBV19 and TRBJ2-3; possibly the D gene is TRBD2, per 5 matching bases. The TCR originated in a man aged 50-60 years in good health. Material: blood. The CDR3 amino acid sequence is: CASSKASRGEDTQYF. The sequence in DNA is TGTGCCAGTAGTAAGGCCTCTCGGGGAGAAGATACGCAGTATTTT. Here the CDR3 is joined to the reference TRBV19 and TRBJ2-3 genes, and the full variable domain is: DGGITQSPKYLFRKEGQNVTLSCEQNLNHDAMYWYRQDPGQGLRLIYYSQIVNDFQKGDIAEGYSVSREKKESFPLTVTSAQKNPTAFYLCASSKASRGEDTQYFGPGTRLTVL.